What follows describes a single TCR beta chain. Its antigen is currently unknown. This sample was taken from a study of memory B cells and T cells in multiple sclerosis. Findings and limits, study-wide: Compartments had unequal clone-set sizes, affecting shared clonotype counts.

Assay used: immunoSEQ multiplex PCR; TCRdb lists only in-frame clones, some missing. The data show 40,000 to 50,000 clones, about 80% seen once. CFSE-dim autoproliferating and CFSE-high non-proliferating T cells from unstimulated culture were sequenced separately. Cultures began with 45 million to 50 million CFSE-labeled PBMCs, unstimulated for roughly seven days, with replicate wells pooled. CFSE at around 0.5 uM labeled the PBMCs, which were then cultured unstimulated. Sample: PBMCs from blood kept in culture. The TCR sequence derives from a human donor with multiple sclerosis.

The CDR3 region has the DNA TGTGCCAGCAGCCGGGAGACAGGGGCGGCCTATGGCTACACCTTC. Its translation: CASSRETGAAYGYTF. This chain joins TRBV5-6 and TRBJ1-2; TRBD1 matches at 8 bases. Germline CDR1 is SGHDT and CDR2 is YYEEEE. The CDR3 runs to 15 residues. Unmatched junction bases numbered 9, after V lost 4 bases and J lost 4 bases.